One sample yielded the 27 T cell receptor beta chains listed below, sequenced in a study of Graves' ophthalmopathy and Graves' hyperthyroidism. The study amplified TCR beta CDR3 regions using RNA transcripts. First-round RT-PCR used HTBI primers; second-round multiplex PCR followed. MiXCR was run by TCRdb on the multiplex PCR reads, yielding one entry per CDR3 protein. The table shows about 220,000 distinct CDR3 sequences, with approximately 21% occurring only once. Sequencing was performed on peripheral blood. All receptors derive from a woman in her 50s with Graves' ophthalmopathy.

This clonotype was detected many times. The V call is TRBV6-1, the J call TRBJ2-7; unclear D gene. CDR1 and CDR2 from the germline V gene are MNHNS and SASEGT. The CDR3 consists of 14 residues. V was trimmed by 4 bases and J by 4 bases, leaving 14 bases between them. CDR3 in amino acids: CASSANPTRYEQYF. CDR3 in DNA: TGTGCCAGCAGTGCCAATCCGACTCGGTACGAGCAGTACTTC.

This clonotype was counted many times. The chain has TRBV4-2 and TRBJ1-5; 7 bases line up with TRBD1. V lost 0 bases and J lost 7; bases outside the gene matches: 6. The CDR3 is 15 amino acids. Germline V gene data show CDR1 as LGHNA and CDR2 as YNFKEQ. CDR3 residues: CASSQDGDRYQPQHF. CDR3 nucleotides: TGTGCCAGCAGCCAAGATGGGGACAGATACCAGCCCCAGCATTTT.

This clonotype has just one count. Sequence at one end of the junction differs from germline and may be a read error. The CDR3 DNA reads TGTGCCAGCAGTGTACCAGGGGTGGAAAGTGGCTACAACTTC. Residues: CASSVPGVESGYNF. The chain carries TRBV25-1 and TRBJ1-2; D might be TRBD1 (6 bases). Per the germline V gene, CDR1 is MGHDK and CDR2 is SYGVNS. The CDR3 totals 14 residues.

This clonotype was seen many times. The genes are TRBV30 and TRBJ1-2, with TRBD1 matching over 9 bases. This CDR3 has 14 residues. CDR1 is GTSNPN and CDR2 is SVGIG in the germline V gene (reference sequence). V was clipped by 3 bases and J by 5 bases; unmatched bases: 7. The DNA for the CDR3 is TGTGCCTGGAGGCCCCCGGGACAGGGTTATGGCTACACCTTC. Translation gives CAWRPPGQGYGYTF.

This clonotype has a count of ten or more. The chain links TRBV19 to TRBJ1-1; possibly TRBD1 for D (5 bases). Germline V CDR1 and CDR2: LNHDA, SQIVND (reference sequence). The CDR3 is 13 amino acids. V gave up 6 bases and J gave up 4 bases, with 12 bases separating them. CDR3 amino acids: CASSLGGPTEAFF. CDR3 in DNA: TGTGCCAGTAGCCTCGGGGGACCCACTGAAGCTTTCTTT.

This clonotype occurred many times. The V call is TRBV11-2, the J call TRBJ2-7, with TRBD1 as a possible D gene (6 bases). Germline V lookup: CDR1 SGHAT, CDR2 FQNNGV. The V and J ends lost 2 bases and 2 bases respectively, with 10 bases between them. The CDR3 extends over 14 amino acids. CDR3 protein: CASSLRRGPYEQYF. CDR3 coding DNA: TGTGCCAGCAGCTTACGCAGGGGTCCCTACGAGCAGTACTTC.

As concerns this clonotype: A much larger clone differs from this one at a single base, so this may be a read error. The rearrangement links TRBV29-1 to TRBJ2-7; a possible D gene is TRBD2 (5 bases). CDR3 length equals 11 residues. V was clipped by 5 bases and J by 3 bases, with 8 bases between them. Germline CDR1 and CDR2: SQVTM and ANQGSEA. The CDR3 DNA follows: TGCAGCGTTCGGGGATTCTACGAGCAGTACGTC. This encodes CSVRGFYEQYV.

The chain links TRBV30 to TRBJ2-3; 15 positions agree with TRBD2. V shed 3 bases and J 3 bases; nucleotides not matched to a gene: 4. Germline CDR1 GTSNPN, CDR2 SVGIG (reference sequence). The length of the CDR3 is 16 residues. CDR3 bases: TGTGCCTGGAGCGTCGGACTAGCGGGAGGGACAGATACGCAGTATTTT. It codes for CAWSVGLAGGTDTQYF.

The V and J genes are TRBV6-5 and TRBJ2-7; TRBD1 matches at 7 bases. V lost 4 bases to trimming and J lost 3 bases; unmatched junction nucleotides: 3. CDR3 length: 13 residues. CDR1 and CDR2 (germline): MNHEY, SVGAGI. DNA of the CDR3: TGTGCCAGCAGTTCCCACAGGGGCTACGAGCAGTACTTC. Amino acids: CASSSHRGYEQYF.

The V call is TRBV24-1, the J call TRBJ1-5, with D possibly matching TRBD1 (5 bases). This CDR3 region has 17 residues. Trimming took 2 bases from V and 0 from J, leaving 13 bases between them. CDR1 and CDR2 from the germline V gene are KGHDR and SFDVKD. In DNA, the CDR3 is TGTGCCACCAGTGATTCAGAGACAGACTATAGCAATCAGCCCCAGCATTTT. It encodes CATSDSETDYSNQPQHF.

This clonotype was counted at least ten times. V is TRBV4-2 and J is TRBJ2-7; D is possibly TRBD1 (6 bases). Trimming stripped 0 bases from V and 4 bases from J, with 13 bases between. This CDR3 spans 15 amino acids. From germline, CDR1 is LGHNA and CDR2 YNFKEQ. The CDR3 is CASSQEAAGEYEQYF. CDR3 sequence (DNA): TGTGCCAGCAGCCAAGAGGCGGCAGGGGAGTACGAGCAGTACTTC.

There are many counts of this clonotype. V is TRBV19 and J is TRBJ2-5; D assignment may be TRBD1 or TRBD2 (5 bases each). With 3 bases removed from V and 7 bases from J, the gap between germline ends came to 15 bases. The CDR3 extends over 14 amino acids. Looked up from germline, CDR1 is LNHDA and CDR2 is SQIVND (reference sequence). Written as DNA, the CDR3 is TGTGCCAGTAGTATCGGGGCCAGTTCGGGGACCCAGTACTTC. It codes for CASSIGASSGTQYF.

This clonotype was recorded at least ten times. V usage is TRBV6-5 and J usage is TRBJ1-5, with 8 nucleotides matching TRBD1. CDR3 length: 13 amino acids. J gave up 7 bases and V 4 bases, and 3 bases lay outside the gene matches. The germline CDR1 and CDR2 sequences are MNHEY and SVGAGI. CDR3 sequence reads: CASSSGGRQPQHF. CDR3 nucleotide sequence: TGTGCCAGCAGTTCAGGGGGCAGACAGCCCCAGCATTTT.

Regarding this clonotype: One junction end disagrees with the germline gene, perhaps due to a read error. The chain recombines TRBV27 with TRBJ1-1, with D tentatively TRBD1 (5 bases). This CDR3 contains 14 residues. Looked up from germline, CDR1 is MNHEY and CDR2 is SMNVEV (reference sequence). The CDR3 protein is CASSLFGPGEAAFF. CDR3 in DNA: TGTGCCAGCAGCTTATTCGGACCGGGGGAAGCAGCTTTCTTT.

This clonotype showed up just a few times. The V and J genes are TRBV29-1 and TRBJ2-7, with 7 bases identical to TRBD2. V lost 5 bases, J lost 6 bases, and 10 bases stayed unmatched. Germline V gene data show CDR1 as SQVTM and CDR2 as ANQGSEA. The CDR3 spans 13 residues. In DNA form, the CDR3 reads TGCAGCGTTAGGGCTAGCGGCCCGGCCGAGCAGTACTTC. Translation: CSVRASGPAEQYF.

This clonotype was detected many times. This rearrangement joins TRBV12-3 or TRBV12-4 to TRBJ2-2; 9 nucleotides align to TRBD1. The CDR3 sequence is 15 residues long. The V gene end was trimmed by 6 bases and the J gene end by 2 bases; junction bases not matched to a gene: 4. Written as DNA, the CDR3 is TGTGCCAGCAGCAACAGGGGGCTTAACACCGGGGAGCTGTTTTTT. It encodes CASSNRGLNTGELFF.

The chain uses TRBV2 and TRBJ1-2; D unresolved. The CDR3 loop spans 13 amino acids. The V gene's germline CDR1 is SNHLY and CDR2 FYNNEI. V lost 0 bases and J 0 bases, leaving 2 bases between the germline ends. CDR3 sequence (DNA): TGTGCCAGCAGTGAAGCAGCTAACTATGGCTACACCTTC. Its protein is CASSEAANYGYTF.

This clonotype was recorded many times. This chain joins TRBV28 and TRBJ2-7; TRBD2 matches at 9 bases. The germline gives CDR1 MDHEN, CDR2 SYDVKM. The CDR3 consists of 15 residues. The junction had 6 bases not matched to a gene; V was cut back by 2 bases and J by 4 bases. DNA of the CDR3: TGTGCCAGCAGTTTACCCGGGCTAGCGGGATACGAGCAGTACTTC. This gives the protein CASSLPGLAGYEQYF.

This clonotype was observed many times. The chain employs TRBV5-1 and TRBJ2-7; 14 bases fit TRBD2. This CDR3 has 17 amino acids. V lost 4 bases and J lost 4; bases outside the gene matches: 10. The V gene's germline CDR1 is SGHRS and CDR2 YFSETQ. Here the CDR3 reads CASSPGTSGSDVYEQYF. The CDR3 bases are TGCGCCAGCAGCCCGGGGACTAGCGGGAGTGACGTGTACGAGCAGTACTTC.

This clonotype was recorded at least ten times. A much larger clone lies a single base off, so this may be a read error. The chain combines TRBV6-5 with TRBJ2-7; 8 bases line up with TRBD1. This CDR3 has 14 amino acids. Germline CDR1 MNHEY, CDR2 SVGAGI. The V gene end was trimmed by 2 bases and the J gene end by 3 bases; junction bases not matched to a gene: 3. The CDR3 bases are TGTGCCAGCAGTTACCCGACAGGGGACTACGAGCAGTACTTC. Its protein is CASSYPTGDYEQYF.

This clonotype was detected many times. The chain has TRBV28 and TRBJ1-5, with D possibly TRBD1 on 5 matching bases. V shed 2 bases and J shed 6 bases, with 11 bases lying between them. This CDR3 has 14 residues. Germline values: CDR1 MDHEN, CDR2 SYDVKM. CDR3 bases: TGTGCCAGCAGTTTAAGGTATAGGGGTCAGCCCCAGCATTTT. It specifies CASSLRYRGQPQHF. Complete variable domain (other parts from reference TRBV28 and TRBJ1-5): DVKVTQSSRYLVKRTGEKVFLECVQDMDHENMFWYRQDPGLGLRLIYFSYDVKMKEKGDIPEGYSVSREKKERFSLILESASTNQTSMYLCASSLRYRGQPQHFGDGTRLSIL.

At least ten counts were recorded for this clonotype. The chain employs TRBV19 and TRBJ2-7; 9 positions agree with TRBD1. CDR1 and CDR2 (germline): LNHDA, SQIVND (reference sequence). J lost 5 bases, V lost 3 bases, and 8 bases had no gene match. The CDR3 contains 15 residues. CDR3 sequence (DNA): TGTGCCAGTAGTATTTCCTGGGACAGGGTTAACGAGCAGTACTTC. Protein sequence: CASSISWDRVNEQYF. The full variable domain, rest sourced from reference TRBV19 and TRBJ2-7, is DGGITQSPKYLFRKEGQNVTLSCEQNLNHDAMYWYRQDPGQGLRLIYYSQIVNDFQKGDIAEGYSVSREKKESFPLTVTSAQKNPTAFYLCASSISWDRVNEQYFGPGTRLTVT.

This clonotype was detected ten times or more. This chain joins TRBV24-1 and TRBJ2-5; weak D call: TRBD2 (6 bases). CDR1 and CDR2 from the germline V gene are KGHDR and SFDVKD. CDR3 length equals 15 residues. With 5 bases removed from V and 5 bases from J, the gap between germline ends came to 17 bases. The CDR3 loop is CATSARGRRGETQYF. The DNA of the CDR3 is TGTGCCACCAGTGCCAGAGGTAGGAGGGGCGAGACCCAGTACTTC.

This clonotype was counted between two and nine times. The chain combines TRBV6-1 with TRBJ2-6; D call uncertain. The CDR3 sequence is 14 residues long. The V and J ends lost 6 bases and 0 bases respectively, with 6 bases between them. Per the germline V gene, CDR1 is MNHNS and CDR2 is SASEGT. The CDR3, as DNA: TGTGCCAGCAGGGATTACTCTGGGGCCAACGTCCTGACTTTC. Its translation: CASRDYSGANVLTF.

This sequence joins TRBV7-8 and TRBJ1-5, with 10 bases fitting TRBD1. Germline-derived CDR1 and CDR2 are SGHVS and FQNEAQ. V trimming: 5 bases; J trimming: 1 base; junction bases outside the gene matches: 5. This CDR3 comprises 16 residues. The CDR3 here is CASSPRQGASNQPQHF. Here the CDR3 DNA reads TGTGCCAGCAGCCCAAGACAGGGGGCGAGCAATCAGCCCCAGCATTTT.

The table lists this clonotype with many counts. The V and J genes are TRBV12-3 or TRBV12-4 and TRBJ1-2; D remains ambiguous. Between the trimmed V and J ends, which lost 10 bases and 6 bases, there was a span of 15 bases. The CDR3 consists of 12 residues. This CDR3 is CAIHGEGHGYTF. Written as DNA, the CDR3 is TGTGCCATCCATGGAGAAGGTCATGGCTACACCTTC.

This clonotype occurred many times. The chain is built from TRBV27 and TRBJ1-1; 7 bases line up with TRBD1. Per the germline V gene, CDR1 is MNHEY and CDR2 is SMNVEV (reference sequence). Trimming at V came to 4 bases and at J to 10 bases, leaving 9 bases not matched to a gene. CDR3 length equals 13 residues. The CDR3 protein is CASSWNRGVVAFF. The CDR3 nucleotides read TGTGCCAGCAGTTGGAACAGGGGTGTGGTAGCTTTCTTT.